The 22 T cell receptor beta chains reported below all come from one sample, sequenced in a study of HIV-infected patients and healthy controls. Roughly three months, about 14 weeks, into antiretroviral therapy, follow-up blood was collected. The repertoire came from unfractionated whole blood and reflected all unsorted peripheral T cells. Reverse transcription used 500 to 550 ng RNA and constant-region primers for alpha and beta. Using multiplexing indices, alpha and beta chain libraries were generated apart by chain-specific third strand synthesis. TCRdb re-called the 5' RACE reads through MiXCR, storing one row per CDR3 protein. In the table there are 5,500 or so distinct CDR3 sequences, over 8% of which are singletons. This sample comprised blood, obtained during antiretroviral therapy. The receptors here all came from an adult with HIV infection.

This clonotype was found many times. The chain links TRBV20-1 to TRBJ2-7, with 8 bases matching TRBD1. With V trimmed by 5 bases and J by 4 bases, 16 bases remained unmatched. CDR3 length: 16 amino acids. Germline CDR1 is DFQATT and CDR2 is SNEGSKA (reference sequence). The CDR3 spells CSAFTDSAQGAYEQYF. In nucleotides, the CDR3 is TGCAGTGCTTTTACAGACTCGGCCCAGGGGGCTTACGAGCAGTACTTC.

In its sample, this clonotype ranks as large. CDR3 sequence (DNA): TGTGCCAGCAGCGGACGACAGGTCCAAGAGACCCAGTACTTC. This sequence encodes CASSGRQVQETQYF. The chain has TRBV5-6 and TRBJ2-5, with D possibly TRBD1 on 6 matching bases. This CDR3 has 14 residues. The ends were cut back, 4 bases at V and 1 base at J, with 11 bases in the middle. Germline V CDR1 and CDR2: SGHDT, YYEEEE.

This clonotype is judged medium-sized. This sequence joins TRBV3-1 and TRBJ1-1, with D tentatively TRBD1 (6 bases). Trimming left V 3 bases short and J 4 bases short, with 15 bases between. Germline CDR1 LGHDT, CDR2 YNNKEL (reference sequence). CDR3 length: 15 amino acids. CDR3: CASSHTAEGGTEAFF. The CDR3 bases are TGTGCCAGCAGCCACACAGCAGAGGGGGGCACTGAAGCTTTCTTT.

This clonotype was found many times. This chain links TRBV6-2 or TRBV6-3 with TRBJ2-7; 12 positions match TRBD2. The CDR3 has 15 residues. The V segment lost 5 bases and the J segment 1 base; nucleotides outside the gene matches: 3. Germline lookup yields CDR1 MNHEY and CDR2 SVGEGT. The chain's CDR3 is CASSILAGGSYEQYF. In DNA, the CDR3 is TGTGCCAGCAGTATACTAGCGGGAGGATCCTACGAGCAGTACTTC.

This clonotype was observed at least ten times. The chain uses TRBV6-1 and TRBJ2-1; 16 nucleotides line up with TRBD2. The CDR3 has 16 amino acids. Germline lookup yields CDR1 MNHNS and CDR2 SASEGT. V shed 1 base and J 10 bases; nucleotides not matched to a gene: 4. CDR3 residues: CASSEVGLAGGREQFF. The CDR3 nucleotides are TGTGCCAGCAGTGAAGTGGGACTAGCGGGGGGGCGAGAGCAGTTCTTC.

This clonotype is large by share. The CDR3 is CASSFSGTGMLKETQYF. The CDR3 DNA follows: TGTGCCAGCAGTTTTTCTGGGACAGGGATGCTGAAAGAGACCCAGTACTTC. The J gene is TRBJ2-5, the V gene TRBV12-3 or TRBV12-4, with 9 bases lining up with TRBD1. This CDR3 comprises 17 residues. The V gene end was trimmed by 3 bases and the J gene end by 3 bases; junction bases not matched to a gene: 11.

This clonotype ranks as medium-sized. The chain carries TRBV27 and TRBJ2-3; D tentatively reads TRBD1 or TRBD2 (6 bases each). Trimming took off 7 bases at V and 2 bases at J, with 16 bases between the two ends. The CDR3 extends over 15 amino acids. Germline CDR1 is MNHEY and CDR2 is SMNVEV (reference sequence). The CDR3 region is CASTKGGFNTDTQYF. The CDR3 DNA follows: TGTGCCAGCACAAAAGGGGGGTTTAACACAGATACGCAGTATTTT.

This clonotype is termed medium-sized. V is TRBV27 and J is TRBJ2-7, with D unclear. The CDR3 sequence is 14 residues long. Germline V gene data show CDR1 as MNHEY and CDR2 as SMNVEV (reference sequence). Trimming left V 2 bases short and J 3 bases short, with 11 bases between. Here the CDR3 DNA reads TGTGCCAGCAGTTTAAAAAGTTCCGGCTACGAGCAGTACTTC. Amino acid sequence: CASSLKSSGYEQYF.

By sample fraction, this clonotype is medium-sized (0.01 to 0.1%). The chain joins TRBV10-3 to TRBJ2-1, with no clear D. The germline V gene has CDR1 ENHRY and CDR2 SYGVKD. Trimming left V 5 bases short and J 0 bases short, with 11 bases between. The CDR3 has 15 residues. The CDR3 DNA is TGTGCCATCAGTAAGGACGTAAGCTCCTACAATGAGCAGTTCTTC. Its protein product is CAISKDVSSYNEQFF.

There are many counts of this clonotype. The chain has TRBV5-5 and TRBJ1-1, with TRBD1 as a possible D gene (5 bases). This CDR3 is built from 15 residues. From germline, CDR1 is SGHKS and CDR2 YYEKEE (reference sequence). Trimming pared 4 bases from V and 1 base from J, leaving 14 bases between. The CDR3 here is CASSDGTFQNTEAFF. The CDR3 DNA reads as TGTGCCAGCAGCGACGGGACCTTCCAGAACACTGAAGCTTTCTTT.

This clonotype was detected many times. This chain uses TRBV13 with TRBJ1-1; D is ambiguous. CDR1 is PRHDT and CDR2 is FYEKMQ in the germline V gene (reference sequence). This CDR3 region has 13 residues. The V and J ends lost 7 bases and 0 bases respectively, with 9 bases between them. CDR3 in DNA: TGTGCCAGCAATCAGCGCCTGAACACTGAAGCTTTCTTT. Translated, it gives CASNQRLNTEAFF.

The genes are TRBV12-3 or TRBV12-4 and TRBJ2-7; D may be TRBD2 (6 bases). Deletions cut 6 bases from V and 0 bases from J, with 12 bases between. The CDR3 is made up of 14 amino acids. The CDR3 reads CASRPSDYSYEQYF. CDR3 sequence (DNA): TGTGCCAGCAGACCTAGCGACTACTCCTACGAGCAGTACTTC.

In its sample, this clonotype was seen many times. V gene TRBV24-1 combines with J gene TRBJ2-7; 12 bases are a match to TRBD2. Unmatched junction bases numbered 4, after V lost 3 bases and J lost 2 bases. The germline V gene has CDR1 KGHDR and CDR2 SFDVKD. This CDR3 is 16 amino acids long. The CDR3 reads CATSDLRLAGAYEQYF. The CDR3, as DNA: TGTGCCACCAGTGATCTCCGACTAGCGGGGGCCTACGAGCAGTACTTC.

In its sample, this clonotype was seen many times. The chain is built from TRBV3-1 and TRBJ2-1; 7 nucleotides match TRBD2. The germline gives CDR1 LGHDT, CDR2 YNNKEL (reference sequence). The CDR3 extends over 16 amino acids. V lost 4 bases, J lost 0 bases, and 6 bases stayed unmatched. CDR3 sequence (DNA): TGTGCCAGCAGCCCCTCTAGCGGTTACTCCTACAATGAGCAGTTCTTC. Amino acids: CASSPSSGYSYNEQFF.

Ten or more counts support this clonotype. This chain joins TRBV19 and TRBJ1-1, with D uncertain. The CDR3 runs 13 residues. CDR1 and CDR2 (germline): LNHDA, SQIVND (reference sequence). V lost 7 bases and J lost 6, with 15 bases in between. The CDR3 DNA reads as TGTGCCAGTAAGGACCTCGATACACCTGAAGCTTTCTTT. This gives the protein CASKDLDTPEAFF. The full variable domain, with the rest looked up from reference TRBV19 and TRBJ1-1, is DGGITQSPKYLFRKEGQNVTLSCEQNLNHDAMYWYRQDPGQGLRLIYYSQIVNDFQKGDIAEGYSVSREKKESFPLTVTSAQKNPTAFYLCASKDLDTPEAFFGQGTRLTVV.

This clonotype is labeled as medium-sized. The rearrangement joins TRBV7-6 to TRBJ2-7; D is unresolved. V was pared by 2 bases and J by 1 base, with 9 bases between. The germline V gene has CDR1 SGHVS and CDR2 FNYEAQ. The CDR3 runs to 14 residues. In DNA, the CDR3 is TGTGCCAGCAGCTTAAGGTCCCAGTCCTACGAGCAGTACTTC. Its translation is CASSLRSQSYEQYF.

By sample fraction, this clonotype is medium-sized. The V call is TRBV6-2 or TRBV6-3, the J call TRBJ2-6; the match to TRBD1 covers 8 bases. V shed 1 base, J shed 0 bases, and the junction held 8 bases outside the gene matches. The CDR3 sequence is 19 residues long. Per germline, CDR1 MNHEY and CDR2 SVGEGT. The CDR3 DNA is TGTGCCAGCAGTTACTGGGGACAGGACGAGCTCTCTGGGGCCAACGTCCTGACTTTC. Amino acids: CASSYWGQDELSGANVLTF.

Judged by abundance, this clonotype is medium-sized. The chain couples TRBV29-1 to TRBJ2-7; D perhaps matches TRBD1 (6 bases). The V and J ends lost 4 bases and 1 base respectively, with 14 bases between them. Germline V lookup: CDR1 SQVTM, CDR2 ANQGSEA. The CDR3 length is 14 residues. This CDR3 reads CSVGGLGPSYEQYF. The CDR3 bases are TGCAGCGTTGGGGGGCTAGGACCTTCCTACGAGCAGTACTTC.

This clonotype was counted only a few times. The chain is built from TRBV20-1 and TRBJ2-7; 10 nucleotides match TRBD2. This CDR3 is built from 15 residues. Germline assignment: CDR1 DFQATT and CDR2 SNEGSKA (reference sequence). The J segment lost 4 bases and the V segment lost 6 bases, leaving 12 bases of the junction unmatched. CDR3 coding DNA: TGCAGTGCCCAGAGCGGAGCGGGGGGGCTTTACGAGCAGTACTTC. Its protein is CSAQSGAGGLYEQYF.

By share, this clonotype ranks as medium-sized. The chain couples TRBV11-2 to TRBJ1-6; D possibly corresponds to TRBD1 (5 bases). Germline V CDR1 and CDR2: SGHAT, FQNNGV. The ends were cut back, 2 bases at V and 2 bases at J, with 13 bases in the middle. The CDR3 runs 17 residues. The CDR3 coding sequence is TGTGCCAGCAGCTTATTTACGACAGTGACCTATAATTCACCCCTCCACTTT. This gives the protein CASSLFTTVTYNSPLHF.

By its share, this clonotype is medium-sized. The rearrangement joins TRBV20-1 to TRBJ1-4; TRBD1 agrees at 9 bases. The CDR3 is 16 amino acids. The J segment lost 5 bases and the V segment lost 0 bases, leaving 7 bases of the junction unmatched. Germline CDR1 and CDR2: DFQATT and SNEGSKA (reference sequence). This chain's CDR3 is CSARDIQGATNEKLFF. In DNA, the CDR3 is TGCAGTGCTAGAGATATACAGGGGGCTACCAATGAAAAACTGTTTTTT.

In this sample, this clonotype turned up many times. The rearrangement uses TRBV6-2 or TRBV6-3 and TRBJ2-1, with unresolved D. The CDR3 covers 15 residues. The germline V gene has CDR1 MNHEY and CDR2 SVGEGT. The V and J ends lost 5 bases and 5 bases respectively, with 16 bases between them. The CDR3 nucleotides read TGTGCCAGCAGTCCCGTGGGGTCGTCCCACAATGAGCAGTTCTTC. Translation: CASSPVGSSHNEQFF.